Here is one T cell receptor beta chain with its context. This sample stems from a study of T cell changes during pregnancy in multiple sclerosis. This table comes from immunoSEQ multiplex PCR, and its TCRdb copy is limited to in-frame clones, with some not included. The sample has more than 80,000 clones, roughly 95% seen once. CDR1 and CDR2 (germline): SGHRS, YFSETQ. CDR3 length equals 17 residues. V lost 4 bases to trimming and J lost 3 bases; unmatched junction nucleotides: 9. The origin of this receptor is a female donor with multiple sclerosis, enrolled in a pregnancy study. The V and J genes are TRBV5-1 and TRBJ2-1, with 11 bases that match TRBD2. Sequences were derived from peripheral blood, sampled in the second trimester of pregnancy. The chain's CDR3 is CASSTGLAVRVYNEQFF. DNA for the CDR3: TGCGCCAGCAGCACGGGACTAGCGGTGCGCGTCTACAATGAGCAGTTCTTC.